The 8 T cell receptor beta chains below come from one sample, sequenced in a study of blood T cells in healthy people across ages. Alongside a J-beta primer mix, a sample-barcoded 5' primer served in a second PCR lasting roughly 6 to 11 cycles. In TCRdb, the 5' RACE reads were re-called with MiXCR into one record per CDR3 protein. The table has around 900,000 distinct CDR3 sequences, about 30% seen once; the top ten hold 17%. Sequenced material: blood. These receptors all stem from a woman older than 75 in good health.

For the CDR3, the DNA is TGTGCCAGCAGGCCCGGGACTAGCGGGAGAAATGAGCAGTACTTC. Translation gives CASRPGTSGRNEQYF. The chain carries TRBV2 and TRBJ2-5; 14 bases line up with TRBD2. Germline assignment: CDR1 SNHLY and CDR2 FYNNEI. The V and J ends lost 6 bases and 11 bases, in that order; junction bases with no gene match: 11. There are 15 residues in the CDR3.

This chain uses TRBV30 with TRBJ2-3, with 11 nucleotides matching TRBD2. The V gene's germline CDR1 is GTSNPN and CDR2 SVGIG (reference sequence). Trimming took 3 bases from V and 6 from J; bases not matched to a gene: 5. The CDR3 is 14 residues long. CDR3: CAWSRSGGADTQYF. The CDR3 DNA is TGTGCCTGGAGCCGTAGCGGGGGGGCGGATACGCAGTATTTT.

This clonotype was seen ten or more times. This chain uses TRBV2 with TRBJ1-2; D remains unclear. V shed 4 bases and J shed 5 bases, with 14 bases lying between them. From germline, CDR1 is SNHLY and CDR2 FYNNEI. There are 14 residues in the CDR3. CDR3 in amino acids: CASSAQVVWYGYTF. The CDR3 DNA is TGTGCCAGCAGTGCGCAGGTGGTTTGGTATGGCTACACCTTC.

This clonotype was counted many times. This sequence joins TRBV7-2 and TRBJ2-1; 12 bases fit TRBD2. The CDR3 consists of 17 residues. J gave up 5 bases and V 5 bases, and 10 bases lay outside the gene matches. The germline CDR1 and CDR2 sequences are SGHTA and FQGNSA. The CDR3 protein is CASSPQRLAGVNNEQFF. For the CDR3, the DNA is TGTGCCAGCAGCCCCCAACGACTAGCGGGGGTGAACAATGAGCAGTTCTTC.

Comments on this clonotype: One end of the junction fails to match germline, which may point to a read error. The V call is TRBV18, the J call TRBJ2-1; 10 bases map to TRBD2. The CDR3 spans 16 residues. Germline CDR1 and CDR2: KGHSH and LQKENI. CDR3 protein: CVSSPTLAGGNNEQFF. As DNA, the CDR3 is TGTGTCAGCTCACCAACGTTAGCGGGGGGAAACAATGAGCAGTTCTTC.

CDR3 nucleotide sequence: TGTGCCAGCAGCTTATCCGTCAGGGGTGTTGGTGGCTACACCTTC. Amino acid sequence: CASSLSVRGVGGYTF. The chain recombines TRBV7-9 with TRBJ1-2, with D perhaps TRBD1 (6 bases). The CDR3 is 15 residues long. Trimming took off 2 bases at V and 7 bases at J, with 17 bases between the two ends. Looked up from germline, CDR1 is SEHNR and CDR2 is FQNEAQ (reference sequence).

This clonotype was observed at least ten times. This chain connects TRBV20-1 to TRBJ2-1; TRBD2 is a possible D gene (5 bases). Deletions cut 0 bases from V and 4 bases from J, with 10 bases between. There are 14 residues in the CDR3. Germline V gene lookup returns CDR1 DFQATT and CDR2 SNEGSKA (reference sequence). The CDR3 sequence: CSARDGRTYNEQFF. CDR3 DNA sequence: TGCAGTGCTAGAGACGGCAGGACTTACAATGAGCAGTTCTTC.

The sample holds many counts of this clonotype. This sequence joins TRBV7-2 and TRBJ2-5; D is unclear. The CDR3 sequence is 11 residues long. Germline V lookup: CDR1 SGHTA, CDR2 FQGNSA. V lost 4 bases to trimming and J lost 5 bases, with 5 bases between them. CDR3 DNA sequence: TGTGCCAGCAGCTCCAGGGAGACCCAGTACTTC. Protein: CASSSRETQYF.